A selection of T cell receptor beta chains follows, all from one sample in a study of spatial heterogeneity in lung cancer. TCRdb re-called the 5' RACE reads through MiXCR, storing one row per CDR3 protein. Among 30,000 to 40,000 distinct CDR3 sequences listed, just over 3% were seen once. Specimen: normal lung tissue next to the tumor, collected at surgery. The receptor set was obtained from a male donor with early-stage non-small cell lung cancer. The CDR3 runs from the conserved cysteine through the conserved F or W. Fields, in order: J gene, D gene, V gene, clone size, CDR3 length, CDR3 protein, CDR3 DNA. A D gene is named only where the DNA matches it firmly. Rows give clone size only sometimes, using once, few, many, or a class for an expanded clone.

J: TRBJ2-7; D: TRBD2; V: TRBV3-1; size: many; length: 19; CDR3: CASSQDQGTSGRQNYEQYF; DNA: TGTGCCAGCAGCCAAGATCAAGGGACTAGCGGGAGGCAAAACTACGAGCAGTACTTC
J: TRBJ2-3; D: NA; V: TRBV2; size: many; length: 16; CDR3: CASSEQAARAGDTQYF; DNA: TGTGCCAGCAGTGAACAGGCAGCGAGGGCGGGGGATACGCAGTATTTT
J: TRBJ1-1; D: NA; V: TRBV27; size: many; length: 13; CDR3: CASRVLMNTEAFF; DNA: TGTGCCAGCAGGGTCCTAATGAACACTGAAGCTTTCTTT
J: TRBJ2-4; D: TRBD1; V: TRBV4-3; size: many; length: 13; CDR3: CASSPDGQGSTYF; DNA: TGCGCCAGCAGCCCAGATGGACAGGGTTCAACTTACTTC
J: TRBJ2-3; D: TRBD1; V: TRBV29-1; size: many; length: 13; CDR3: CSDRTGGGDTQYF; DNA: TGCAGCGACCGGACAGGGGGCGGAGATACGCAGTATTTT
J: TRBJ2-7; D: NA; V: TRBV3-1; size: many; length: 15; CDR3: CASSQVGGSSYEQYF; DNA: TGTGCCAGCAGCCAAGTGGGCGGAAGCTCCTACGAGCAGTACTTC
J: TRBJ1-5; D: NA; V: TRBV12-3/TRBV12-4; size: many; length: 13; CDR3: CASSLKVEAPQHF; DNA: TGTGCCAGCAGTTTAAAGGTTGAGGCGCCCCAGCATTTT
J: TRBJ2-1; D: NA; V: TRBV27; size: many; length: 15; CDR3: CASRPLGGGNNEQFF; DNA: TGTGCCAGCAGGCCTCTTGGGGGAGGAAATAATGAGCAGTTCTTC
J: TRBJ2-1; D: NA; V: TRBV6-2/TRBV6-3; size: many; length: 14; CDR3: CASSYSINGMFQFF; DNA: TGTGCCAGCAGTTACTCGATTAATGGGATGTTCCAGTTCTTC
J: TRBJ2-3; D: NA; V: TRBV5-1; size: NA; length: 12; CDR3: CASSPPADTQYF; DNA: TGCGCCAGCAGCCCACCTGCAGATACGCAGTATTTT
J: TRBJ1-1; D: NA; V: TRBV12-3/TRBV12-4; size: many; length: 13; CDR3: CASQGLANTEAFF; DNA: TGTGCCAGCCAAGGCTTAGCAAACACTGAAGCTTTCTTT
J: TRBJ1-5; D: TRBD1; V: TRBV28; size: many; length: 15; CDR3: CASSQGQGEYQPQHF; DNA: TGTGCCAGCAGCCAAGGACAGGGCGAATATCAGCCCCAGCATTTT
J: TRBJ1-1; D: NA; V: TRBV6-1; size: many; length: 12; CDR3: CASSEETSGAFF; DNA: TGTGCCAGCAGTGAAGAGACGTCTGGGGCTTTCTTT
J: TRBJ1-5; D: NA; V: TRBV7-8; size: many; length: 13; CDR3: CASSLGTSQPQHF; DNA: TGTGCCAGCAGCTTAGGGACGAGTCAGCCCCAGCATTTT
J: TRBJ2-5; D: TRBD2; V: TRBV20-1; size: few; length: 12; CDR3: CSALAGAETQYF; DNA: TGCAGTGCTCTAGCGGGAGCCGAGACCCAGTACTTC
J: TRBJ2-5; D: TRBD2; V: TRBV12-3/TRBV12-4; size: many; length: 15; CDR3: CASSTGRGGYETQYF; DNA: TGTGCCAGCAGTACGGGGCGGGGGGGCTATGAGACCCAGTACTTC
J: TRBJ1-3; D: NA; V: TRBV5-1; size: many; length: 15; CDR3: CASSLSGVPGNTIYF; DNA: TGCGCCAGCAGCTTGTCCGGGGTCCCTGGAAACACCATATATTTT
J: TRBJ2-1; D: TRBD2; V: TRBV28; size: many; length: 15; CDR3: CASRQAGGPINEQFF; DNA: TGTGCCAGCAGACAAGCGGGAGGACCCATCAATGAGCAGTTCTTC
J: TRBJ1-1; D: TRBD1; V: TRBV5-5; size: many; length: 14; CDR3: CASSAGQRNTEAFF; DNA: TGTGCCAGCAGCGCGGGACAGCGAAACACTGAAGCTTTCTTT
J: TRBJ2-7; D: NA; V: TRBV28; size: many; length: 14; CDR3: CASSPHRLPDEQYF; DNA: TGTGCCAGCAGCCCCCATCGGCTTCCGGACGAGCAGTACTTC
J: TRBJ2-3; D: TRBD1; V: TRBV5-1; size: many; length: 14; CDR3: CASSLGTGTDTQYF; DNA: TGCGCCAGCAGCCTTGGGACAGGCACAGATACGCAGTATTTT
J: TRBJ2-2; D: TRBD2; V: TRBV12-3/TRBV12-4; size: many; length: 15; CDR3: CASSRSGGSTGELFF; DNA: TGTGCCAGCAGTCGAAGCGGGGGCTCCACCGGGGAGCTGTTTTTT
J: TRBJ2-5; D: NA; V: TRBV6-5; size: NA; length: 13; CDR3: CASRANLQETQYF; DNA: TGTGCCAGCCGGGCAAATCTCCAAGAGACCCAGTACTTC
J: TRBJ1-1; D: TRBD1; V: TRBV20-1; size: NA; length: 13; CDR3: CSAYRGLNTEAFF; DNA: TGCAGTGCTTACAGGGGCCTGAACACTGAAGCTTTCTTT
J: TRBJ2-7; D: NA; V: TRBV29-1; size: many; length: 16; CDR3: CSVAPNGGASAGEQYF; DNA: TGCAGCGTCGCCCCCAATGGGGGGGCGTCCGCTGGCGAGCAGTACTTC
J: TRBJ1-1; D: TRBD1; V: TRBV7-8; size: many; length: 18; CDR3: CASSPLGTGGRLNTEAFF; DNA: TGTGCCAGCAGCCCGTTAGGGACAGGGGGCCGGCTGAACACTGAAGCTTTCTTT
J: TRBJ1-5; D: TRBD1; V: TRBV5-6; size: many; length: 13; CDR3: CASSHRDRQPQHF; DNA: TGTGCCAGCAGCCACAGGGACAGACAGCCCCAGCATTTT
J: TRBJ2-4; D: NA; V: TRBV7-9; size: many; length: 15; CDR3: CASSHPLLAKNIQYF; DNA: TGTGCCAGCAGTCACCCACTCCTGGCCAAAAACATTCAGTACTTC
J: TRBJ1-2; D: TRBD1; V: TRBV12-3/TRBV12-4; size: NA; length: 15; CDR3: CASSPRGDRGPGYTF; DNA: TGTGCCAGCAGCCCGCGGGGGGACAGGGGGCCTGGCTACACCTTC
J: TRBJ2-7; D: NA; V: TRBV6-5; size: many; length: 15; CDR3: CASSYSADYLYEQYF; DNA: TGTGCCAGCAGTTACTCAGCCGATTACCTGTACGAGCAGTACTTC